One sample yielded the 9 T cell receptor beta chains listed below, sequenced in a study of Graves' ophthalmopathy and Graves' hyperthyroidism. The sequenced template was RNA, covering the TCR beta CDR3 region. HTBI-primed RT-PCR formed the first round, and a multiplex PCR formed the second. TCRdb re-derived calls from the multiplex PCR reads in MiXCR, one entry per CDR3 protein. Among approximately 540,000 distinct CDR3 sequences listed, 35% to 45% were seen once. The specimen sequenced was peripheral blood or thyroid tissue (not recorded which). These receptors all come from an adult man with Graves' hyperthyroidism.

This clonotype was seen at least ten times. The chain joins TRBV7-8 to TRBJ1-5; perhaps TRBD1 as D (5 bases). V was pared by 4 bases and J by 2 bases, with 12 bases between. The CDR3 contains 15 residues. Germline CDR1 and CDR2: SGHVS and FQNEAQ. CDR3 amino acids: CASSWSAQGNQPQHF. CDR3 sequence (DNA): TGTGCCAGCAGCTGGAGCGCACAGGGCAATCAGCCCCAGCATTTT.

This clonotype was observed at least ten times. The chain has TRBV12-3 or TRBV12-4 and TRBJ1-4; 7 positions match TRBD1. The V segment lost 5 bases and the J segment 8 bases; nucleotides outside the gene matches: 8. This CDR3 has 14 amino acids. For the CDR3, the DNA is TGTGCCAGCAGTCTCGGGACAGCCGACGAAAAACTGTTTTTT. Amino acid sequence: CASSLGTADEKLFF.

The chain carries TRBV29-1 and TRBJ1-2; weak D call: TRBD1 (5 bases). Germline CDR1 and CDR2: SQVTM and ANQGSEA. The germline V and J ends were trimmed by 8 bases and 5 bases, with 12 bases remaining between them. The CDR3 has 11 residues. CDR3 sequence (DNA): TGCAGCTCTGGGGGAAGATATGGCTACACCTTC. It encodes CSSGGRYGYTF.

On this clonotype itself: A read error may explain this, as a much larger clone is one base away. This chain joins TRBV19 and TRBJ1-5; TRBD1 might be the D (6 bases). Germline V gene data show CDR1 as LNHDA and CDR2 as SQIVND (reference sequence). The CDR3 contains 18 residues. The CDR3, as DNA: TGTGCCAGTAGTATAGTCAGGGGAATATGGTCGAGCAATCGGCCCCAGCATTTT. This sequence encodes CASSIVRGIWSSNRPQHF.

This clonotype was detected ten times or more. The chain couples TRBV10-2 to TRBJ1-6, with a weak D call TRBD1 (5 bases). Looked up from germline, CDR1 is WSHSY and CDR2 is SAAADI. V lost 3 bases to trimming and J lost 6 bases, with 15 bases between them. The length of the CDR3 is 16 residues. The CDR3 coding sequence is TGCGCCAGCAGTGACTCTCCGGGACCCAGTAATTCACCCCTCCACTTT. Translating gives CASSDSPGPSNSPLHF.

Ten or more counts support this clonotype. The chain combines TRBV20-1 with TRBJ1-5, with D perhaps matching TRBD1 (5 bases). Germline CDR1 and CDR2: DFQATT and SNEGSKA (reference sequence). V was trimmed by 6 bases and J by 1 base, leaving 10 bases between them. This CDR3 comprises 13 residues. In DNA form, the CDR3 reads TGCAGTGCAGCAAGGGACAGCAATCAGCCCCAGCATTTT. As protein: CSAARDSNQPQHF.

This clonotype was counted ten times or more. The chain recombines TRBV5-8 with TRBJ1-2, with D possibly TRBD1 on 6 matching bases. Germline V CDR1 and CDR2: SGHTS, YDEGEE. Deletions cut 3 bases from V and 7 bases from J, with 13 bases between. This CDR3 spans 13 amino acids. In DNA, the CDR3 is TGTGCCAGCAGCTATACAGGGACCGGTGGCTACACCTTC. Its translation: CASSYTGTGGYTF.

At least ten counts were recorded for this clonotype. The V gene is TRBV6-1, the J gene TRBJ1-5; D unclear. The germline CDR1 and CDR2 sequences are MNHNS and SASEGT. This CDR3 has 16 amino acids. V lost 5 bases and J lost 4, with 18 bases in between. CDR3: CASSSEVAGPNQPQHF. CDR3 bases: TGTGCCAGCAGTTCCGAGGTGGCAGGCCCGAATCAGCCCCAGCATTTT.

CDR3 nucleotides: TGTGCCAGTAGTCGGACGTCAACTAATGAAAAACTGTTTTTT. Its protein product is CASSRTSTNEKLFF. The rearrangement links TRBV19 to TRBJ1-4; no reliable D call. V dropped 5 bases and J dropped 0 bases, with 7 bases sitting between them. Germline CDR1 and CDR2: LNHDA and SQIVND (reference sequence). This CDR3 has 14 residues.